This T cell receptor (beta chain) comes out of a study of T cell repertoires in cytomegalovirus infection. Study details: Use of recently identified HLA-C-restricted and well-studied HLA-B-restricted CMV epitopes was part of the study. Signatures in public TCR beta sequences pointed to both CMV infection and matching HLA type. General observations from the study: Clonotypes of TCR beta that were HLA-C-restricted and CMV-specific dominated the ex vivo response.

A remark on this clonotype: Its matching antigen is unknown.

TCRdb independently ran MiXCR on the reads; one entry per CDR3 protein. This sample has a few hundred thousand distinct CDR3 sequences, with about 33% found just once. CDR1 is LNHDA, CDR2 SQIVND, per germline (reference sequence). The CDR3 sequence is 15 residues long. Trimming stripped 3 bases from V and 3 bases from J, with 11 bases between. The J gene is TRBJ1-4, the V gene TRBV19; D perhaps matches TRBD1 (5 bases). The sample consisted of cultured PBMCs, taken from culture after CMV antigen stimulation. This clonotype was sampled from a human donor in good health (CMV status not recorded). Some clones in this sample may be carry-over from other donors' samples. The DNA for the CDR3 is TGTGCCAGTAGTATTCAGGGCACGGCTAATGAAAAACTGTTTTTT. Protein product: CASSIQGTANEKLFF.